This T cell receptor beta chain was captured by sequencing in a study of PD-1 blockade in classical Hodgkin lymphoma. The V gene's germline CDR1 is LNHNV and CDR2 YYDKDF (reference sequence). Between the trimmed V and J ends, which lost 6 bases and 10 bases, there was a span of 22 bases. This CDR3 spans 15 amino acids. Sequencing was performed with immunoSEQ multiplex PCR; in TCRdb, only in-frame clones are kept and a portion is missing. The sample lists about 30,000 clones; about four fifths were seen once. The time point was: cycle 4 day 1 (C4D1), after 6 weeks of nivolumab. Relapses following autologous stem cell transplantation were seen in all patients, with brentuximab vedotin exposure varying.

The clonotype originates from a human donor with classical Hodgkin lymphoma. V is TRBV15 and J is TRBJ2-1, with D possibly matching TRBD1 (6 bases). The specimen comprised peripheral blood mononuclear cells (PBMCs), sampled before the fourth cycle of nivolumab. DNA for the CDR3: TGTGCCACCAGAGTGGGGGCTCAACAATGGGGGGAGCAGTTCTTC. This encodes CATRVGAQQWGEQFF.